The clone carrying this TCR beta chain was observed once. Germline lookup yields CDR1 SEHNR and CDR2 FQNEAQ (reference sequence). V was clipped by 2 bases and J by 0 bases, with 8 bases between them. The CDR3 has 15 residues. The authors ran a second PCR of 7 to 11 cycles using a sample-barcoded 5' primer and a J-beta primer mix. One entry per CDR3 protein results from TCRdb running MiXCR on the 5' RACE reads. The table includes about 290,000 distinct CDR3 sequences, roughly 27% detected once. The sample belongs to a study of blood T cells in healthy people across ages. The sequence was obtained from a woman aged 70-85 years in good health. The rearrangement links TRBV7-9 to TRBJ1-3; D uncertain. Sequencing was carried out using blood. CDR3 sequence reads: CASSLYGDSGNTIYF. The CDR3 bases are TGTGCCAGCAGCTTATACGGGGACTCTGGAAACACCATATATTTT.